What follows are 2 T cell receptor beta chains derived from one specimen sequenced in a study of early T cells in non-severe SARS-CoV-2 infection. TCRdb re-analysed the 5' RACE reads in MiXCR, keeping a single row per CDR3 protein. The sample carries nearly 60,000 distinct CDR3 sequences, over 9.5% recorded once. The sequenced sample consisted of whole blood. These receptors were taken from an adult who was a healthcare worker with PCR-confirmed SARS-CoV-2 infection or an uninfected control (not recorded which).

This clonotype was counted only a few times. V usage is TRBV3-1 and J usage is TRBJ2-5; unclear D gene. The CDR3 length is 14 residues. The germline CDR1 and CDR2 sequences are LGHDT and YNNKEL (reference sequence). Trimming took off 2 bases at V and 1 base at J, with 8 bases between the two ends. CDR3 amino acids: CASSQRFSQETQYF. CDR3 in DNA: TGTGCCAGCAGCCAACGCTTTAGCCAAGAGACCCAGTACTTC.

In this sample, this clonotype turned up a few times. V usage is TRBV7-8 and J usage is TRBJ2-7, with D perhaps being TRBD1 or TRBD2 (5 bases each). The CDR3 is made up of 15 amino acids. CDR1 is SGHVS and CDR2 is FQNEAQ in the germline V gene. V gave up 5 bases and J gave up 6 bases, with 20 bases separating them. CDR3 bases: TGTGCCAGCAGCCGGGGCCGGGTTCAAGTCGGCGAGCAGTACTTC. Translated, it gives CASSRGRVQVGEQYF. Combining the CDR3 with reference TRBV7-8 and TRBJ2-7 gives the whole variable domain GAGVSQSPRYKVAKRGQDVALRCDPISGHVSLFWYQQALGQGPEFLTYFQNEAQLDKSGLPSDRFFAERPEGSVSTLKIQRTQQEDSAVYLCASSRGRVQVGEQYFGPGTRLTVT.